The clone carrying this TCR beta chain was found once. This sample is part of a study of T cell changes during pregnancy in multiple sclerosis. TCRdb's copy holds only in-frame clones and misses some; the assay was immunoSEQ multiplex PCR. The sample lists 40,000 or so clones; nearly 90% were seen once. The CDR3 runs 14 residues. V dropped 2 bases and J dropped 1 base, with 5 bases sitting between them. Germline V gene data show CDR1 as ENHRY and CDR2 as SYGVKD. The origin of this receptor is a female donor with multiple sclerosis, enrolled in a pregnancy study. This sample comprised CD8+ T cells from peripheral blood mononuclear cells, obtained in the first trimester of pregnancy. The chain is built from TRBV10-3 and TRBJ1-4; D unresolved. CDR3: CAISETGTNEKLFF. CDR3 nucleotide sequence: TGTGCCATCAGTGAGACGGGAACTAATGAAAAACTGTTTTTT.